This entry is about one T cell receptor beta chain. This sample is part of a study of untreated major depressive disorder. Germline values: CDR1 MGHDK, CDR2 SYGVNS. The germline V and J ends were trimmed by 4 bases and 4 bases, with 7 bases remaining between them. The CDR3 sequence is 12 residues long. Sequencing used immunoSEQ multiplex PCR; TCRdb keeps in-frame clones, though not all of them. The sample contains about 21,000 clones, approximately 95% of which appear only once. From thawed PBMCs, CD4+ T cells were purified by negative selection. The origin of this receptor is a man younger than 45 in good health. The sample was CD4+ T cells from PBMCs. The chain employs TRBV25-1 and TRBJ2-5; no clear D. The CDR3 DNA reads as TGTGCCAGCAGTGGACTGGGAGAGACCCAGTACTTC. It encodes CASSGLGETQYF.